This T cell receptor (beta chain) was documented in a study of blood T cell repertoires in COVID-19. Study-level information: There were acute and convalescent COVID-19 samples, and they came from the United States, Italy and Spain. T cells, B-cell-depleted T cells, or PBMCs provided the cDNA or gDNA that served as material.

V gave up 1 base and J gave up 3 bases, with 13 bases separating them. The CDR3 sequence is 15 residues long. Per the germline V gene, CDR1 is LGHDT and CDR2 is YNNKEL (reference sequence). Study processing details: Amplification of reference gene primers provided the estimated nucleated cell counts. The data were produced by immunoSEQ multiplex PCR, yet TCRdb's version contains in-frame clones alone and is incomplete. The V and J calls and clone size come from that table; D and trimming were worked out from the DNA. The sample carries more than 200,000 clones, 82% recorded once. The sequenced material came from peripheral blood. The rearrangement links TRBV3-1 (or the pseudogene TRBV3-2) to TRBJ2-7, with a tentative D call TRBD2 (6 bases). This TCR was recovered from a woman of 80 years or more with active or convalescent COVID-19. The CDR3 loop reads CASSQGAGPVYEQYF. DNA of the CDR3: TGTGCCAGCAGCCAAGGAGCGGGCCCCGTCTACGAGCAGTACTTC.